This T cell receptor beta chain was sequenced during a study of HIV-infected patients and healthy controls. Germline V gene lookup returns CDR1 MNHEY and CDR2 SVGAGI. CDR3 length: 11 residues. The germline V and J ends were trimmed by 6 bases and 8 bases, with 7 bases remaining between them. TCRdb re-analysed the 5' RACE reads in MiXCR, keeping a single row per CDR3 protein. This sample has tens of thousands of distinct CDR3 sequences; less than 20% occur once, and the top ten carry more than 1.3%. The origin of this receptor is a human donor in good health. V is TRBV6-5 and J is TRBJ1-4; no clear D gene. Sequencing used CD4+ T cells from blood. CDR3 protein: CASSDGEKLFF. CDR3 coding DNA: TGTGCCAGCAGCGATGGGGAAAAACTGTTTTTT.